Sequencing of this T cell receptor beta chain was carried out in a study of T cells in women clearing cervical HPV infection (dated by TCRdb to about 2018). At the level of the whole study: Cases were some 24 women with histologically confirmed HPV16-related CIN3 or worse, including 2 invasive cancers. The roughly 23 controls were women who cleared a single incident HPV16 infection within 12 months without developing precancer or cancer. Blood from cases was collected at the visit where the lesion was first found, while blood from controls was collected once the infection could no longer be detected. For cases, the median interval between lesion detection and blood sampling was roughly 150 days, with an interquartile range of roughly 80 to 230 days. Since only a few of the women had HLA typing available, the possibility that HLA type was acting as a confounder could not be ruled out. This exploratory proof-of-principle case-control study, nested within the Guanacaste HPV Natural History Study in Costa Rica, compared TCR repertoires among women with different cervical HPV16 outcomes. Cases were matched to controls by age within five years and by the year the sample was collected. Cases had a median age of approximately 35 years compared with roughly 41 for controls, and baseline characteristics showed no significant differences between the groups. The parent cohort enrolled 10,049 women aged 18 or older in Guanacaste, Costa Rica, in about 1993 to 1995 and followed the women for seven years. Quality controls consisted of five blinded duplicates per group, for a total of roughly 60 samples made up of around 50 participants and about ten replicates. Results and caveats for the whole study, not just this receptor: Because T-cell numbers per sample were unknown, differences in richness could reflect varying T-cell content rather than repertoire biology. Lower TRBV6-7 relative abundance was observed in cases than in controls (approximately 0.1% versus 0.16%; Bonferroni P = 0.0008). By combining richness with V gene abundances, random forest classifiers separated cases from controls with an estimated AUC of 0.75 to 0.9. TCR repertoire richness was significantly higher in CIN3+ cases than in controls across sequencing depths, while evenness did not differ. Whether associations preceded infection or resulted from infection could not be shown with the cross-sectional design, and effector/memory subsets and HPV-specific T cells were not isolated.

CDR3 length: 12 amino acids, cysteine to phenylalanine. Of the CDR3's DNA, 27 bases were read; they are in frame from base 1. The germline V gene (reference sequence) specifies LNHDA as CDR1 and SQIVND as CDR2. Every participant had a single incident cervical HPV16 infection, and women with prevalent HPV16 infections were excluded. Cervical HPV DNA was detected with MY09/MY11 PCR, and genotyping was done by dot-blot hybridization. Roughly 16 mL of heparinized blood were centrifuged, and the buffy coat was split into aliquots, frozen at -30 degrees C, and then kept at -80 degrees C. QIAGEN kits were used to extract genomic DNA from the buffy coat specimens. As concerns this clone: Its antigen is unknown. The CDR3 goes on 3 residues after the read ends, and that part is filled in from the germline J gene.

The immunoSEQ assay used multiplex PCR to amplify TCR beta CDR3 regions from an average of approximately 1,100 ng of genomic DNA per sample. Primer bias was corrected in the assay by using a complete synthetic TCR repertoire to establish an amplification baseline. The amplicons were sequenced using the Illumina platform. Turning to the authors' computational methods: Sequences were error-corrected by clustering with frequency ratios and a modified nearest-neighbor algorithm, then analyzed in the immunoSEQ Analyzer with IMGT gene definitions. At each rarefaction depth, TCR richness and evenness were averaged across 20 rarefaction repeats, and any sample with fewer sequences than the depth was left out. Relative abundances of V, D and J genes were compared between groups using Wilcoxon rank sum tests, with FDR correction applied. For the blinded duplicates, the intraclass correlation was 95% to 97% for TCR richness and averaged about 81% across around 61 gene segments. TCRdb stores this immuneACCESS table with in-frame sequences only. Part of the clones is absent; in the studies checked, under half of the shortfall reflects unresolved V genes, and no reason is known for the rest. V and J calls and clone size are copied from that table; D and trimming were computed from the DNA. Per the sample table, the count is 25,000 to 30,000 clones. Approximately 3% of the sample comes from the top ten.

This receptor was taken from a woman aged 18 to 75 with a cervical HPV16 infection that either progressed to CIN3+ or cleared (not recorded which). This sequence uses TRBV19 and TRBJ2-4, with a tentative D gene TRBD1 over 6 matching bases. The sample taken for sequencing was blood buffy coat. The CDR3 protein is CASTQGMYGQYF. CDR3 DNA (partial): TGTGCCAGCACACAGGGAATGTATGGT.